This T cell receptor beta chain came from a study of Graves' ophthalmopathy and Graves' hyperthyroidism. V shed 3 bases and J shed 5 bases, with 17 bases lying between them. Germline V CDR1 and CDR2: SGHRS, YFSETQ. The CDR3 length is 15 residues. At least ten counts were recorded for this clonotype. Scientists amplified the TCR beta CDR3 regions from RNA transcripts. First-round RT-PCR relied on HTBI primers, and a second-round multiplex PCR came next. From the multiplex PCR reads, TCRdb called clonotypes with MiXCR, one entry per CDR3 protein. The table lists a few hundred thousand distinct CDR3 sequences, under 40% of them singletons, with about 4.6% in the top ten.

The chain couples TRBV5-1 to TRBJ2-5; D possibly corresponds to TRBD1 (6 bases). The clonotype originates from an adult man with Graves' hyperthyroidism. Sample: peripheral blood or thyroid tissue (not recorded which). The CDR3 region has the DNA TGCGCCAGCAGCTCGCCCACTACAGGGTCCGAGACCCAGTACTTC. Translated, it gives CASSSPTTGSETQYF.